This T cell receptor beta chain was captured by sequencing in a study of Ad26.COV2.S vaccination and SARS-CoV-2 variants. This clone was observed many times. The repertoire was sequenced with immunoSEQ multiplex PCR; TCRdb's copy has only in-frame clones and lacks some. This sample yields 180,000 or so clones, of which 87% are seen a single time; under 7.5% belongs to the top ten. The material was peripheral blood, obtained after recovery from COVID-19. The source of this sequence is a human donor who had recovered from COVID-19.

DNA for the CDR3: TGTGCCAGCAGTGAAGCGGAAGGGACCGCTTCCAATGAGCAGTTCTTC. Amino acids: CASSEAEGTASNEQFF. V gene TRBV6-1 combines with J gene TRBJ2-1, with D perhaps assigned TRBD1 or TRBD2 (5 bases each). The CDR3 runs to 16 residues. Germline CDR1 MNHNS, CDR2 SASEGT. Trimming removed 0 bases from V and 6 bases from J, with 15 bases in between.